This paragraph reports one T cell receptor (beta chain). Its antigen remains unknown. This record comes from a study of long-term antiretroviral therapy in people with HIV. The United States was where all participants with HIV were treated. Samples were assayed with immunoSEQ v3.0 at survey level. Profiled with immunoSEQ multiplex PCR; TCRdb holds only in-frame clones, not every one. The sample contains 25,000 to 35,000 clones, about 93% of which appear only once. The junction had 10 bases not matched to a gene; V was cut back by 5 bases and J by 10 bases. This CDR3 region has 16 residues. In germline, CDR1 is LNHDA, CDR2 SQIVND (reference sequence). Notes on the study in general: Dating from about 2004 to 2018, the blood was possibly obtained under older ART regimens. Nothing was known about ART adherence, viral resistance or changes in therapy. Clonal populations expanded prior to ART predominated within the repertoire at all time points.

The sample was unsorted PBMCs, taken roughly 6.5 years after starting antiretroviral therapy. The receptor was derived from a woman aged 40-49 years with HIV. This chain connects TRBV19 to TRBJ2-1; the match to TRBD2 covers 14 bases. CDR3 sequence (DNA): TGTGCCAGTAGTCGTGGACTAGCGGGGGGCTGGAGGGAGCAGTTCTTC. Protein product: CASSRGLAGGWREQFF. Together with reference TRBV19 and TRBJ2-1, the CDR3 gives the full variable domain: DGGITQSPKYLFRKEGQNVTLSCEQNLNHDAMYWYRQDPGQGLRLIYYSQIVNDFQKGDIAEGYSVSREKKESFPLTVTSAQKNPTAFYLCASSRGLAGGWREQFFGPGTRLTVL.